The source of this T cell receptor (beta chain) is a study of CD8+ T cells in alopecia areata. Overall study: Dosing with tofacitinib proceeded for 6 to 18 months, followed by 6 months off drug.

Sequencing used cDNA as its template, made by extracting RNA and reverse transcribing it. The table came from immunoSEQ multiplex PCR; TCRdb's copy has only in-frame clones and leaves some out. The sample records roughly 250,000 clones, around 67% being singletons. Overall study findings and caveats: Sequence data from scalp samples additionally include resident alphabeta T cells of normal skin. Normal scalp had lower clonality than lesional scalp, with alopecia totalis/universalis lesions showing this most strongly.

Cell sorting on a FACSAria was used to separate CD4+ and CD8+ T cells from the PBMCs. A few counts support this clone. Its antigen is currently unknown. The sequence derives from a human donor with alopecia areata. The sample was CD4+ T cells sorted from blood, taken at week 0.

CDR3 bases: TGTGCCAGCAGCCTTGGACGGATGAATTCACCCCTCCACTTT. Residues: CASSLGRMNSPLHF. This chain connects TRBV5-4 to TRBJ1-6; D ambiguous. The CDR3 loop spans 14 amino acids. Germline-derived CDR1 and CDR2 are SGHNT and YYREEE (reference sequence). Trimming left V 4 bases short and J 7 bases short, with 12 bases between. The complete variable domain, with remaining parts taken from reference TRBV5-4 and TRBJ1-6, reads ETGVTQSPTHLIKTRGQQVTLRCSSQSGHNTVSWYQQALGQGPQFIFQYYREEENGRGNFPPRFSGLQFPNYSSELNVNALELDDSALYLCASSLGRMNSPLHFGNGTRLTVT.